The clone carrying this TCR beta chain was counted ten times or more. Its antigen is not known. This CDR3 has 11 residues. CDR1 and CDR2 from the germline V gene are MNHEY and SMNVEV (reference sequence). The ends were cut back, 6 bases at V and 10 bases at J, with 10 bases in the middle. This specimen belongs to a study of CD8+ T cells in alopecia areata. Regarding the study as a whole: Persistence during tofacitinib was seen for many expanded lesional clones in scalp and blood.

Extracted RNA was reverse transcribed, and the resulting cDNA served as sequencing template. Sequencing was performed with immunoSEQ multiplex PCR; in TCRdb, only in-frame clones are kept and a portion is missing. This sample has 65,000 to 75,000 clones, with about 30% found just once. Noted treatment: oral pan-JAK inhibitor, 5-10 mg twice daily. It was from alopecia areata patients that lesional scalp punch biopsies and peripheral blood were collected. The V gene is TRBV27, the J gene TRBJ2-1, with a possible D match to TRBD1 (6 bases). The receptor was isolated from a human donor with alopecia areata. The input for sequencing was CD8+ T cells sorted from blood, taken at week 4, from a patient treated with tofacitinib. CDR3 nucleotide sequence: TGTGCCAGCAGCTACGGGACAGAGCAGTTCTTC. Translated: CASSYGTEQFF.